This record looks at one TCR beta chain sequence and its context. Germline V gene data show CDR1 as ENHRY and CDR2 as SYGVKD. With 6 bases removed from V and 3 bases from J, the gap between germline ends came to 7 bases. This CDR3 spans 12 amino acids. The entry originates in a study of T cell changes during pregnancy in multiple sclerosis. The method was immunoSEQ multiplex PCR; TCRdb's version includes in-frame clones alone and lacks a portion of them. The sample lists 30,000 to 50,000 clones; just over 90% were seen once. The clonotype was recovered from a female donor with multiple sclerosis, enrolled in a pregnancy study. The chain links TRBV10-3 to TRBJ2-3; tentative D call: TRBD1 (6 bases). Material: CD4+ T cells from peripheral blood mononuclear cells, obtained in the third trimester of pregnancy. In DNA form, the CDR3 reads TGTGCCATCAGAGGACAGACAGATACGCAGTATTTT. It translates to CAIRGQTDTQYF.